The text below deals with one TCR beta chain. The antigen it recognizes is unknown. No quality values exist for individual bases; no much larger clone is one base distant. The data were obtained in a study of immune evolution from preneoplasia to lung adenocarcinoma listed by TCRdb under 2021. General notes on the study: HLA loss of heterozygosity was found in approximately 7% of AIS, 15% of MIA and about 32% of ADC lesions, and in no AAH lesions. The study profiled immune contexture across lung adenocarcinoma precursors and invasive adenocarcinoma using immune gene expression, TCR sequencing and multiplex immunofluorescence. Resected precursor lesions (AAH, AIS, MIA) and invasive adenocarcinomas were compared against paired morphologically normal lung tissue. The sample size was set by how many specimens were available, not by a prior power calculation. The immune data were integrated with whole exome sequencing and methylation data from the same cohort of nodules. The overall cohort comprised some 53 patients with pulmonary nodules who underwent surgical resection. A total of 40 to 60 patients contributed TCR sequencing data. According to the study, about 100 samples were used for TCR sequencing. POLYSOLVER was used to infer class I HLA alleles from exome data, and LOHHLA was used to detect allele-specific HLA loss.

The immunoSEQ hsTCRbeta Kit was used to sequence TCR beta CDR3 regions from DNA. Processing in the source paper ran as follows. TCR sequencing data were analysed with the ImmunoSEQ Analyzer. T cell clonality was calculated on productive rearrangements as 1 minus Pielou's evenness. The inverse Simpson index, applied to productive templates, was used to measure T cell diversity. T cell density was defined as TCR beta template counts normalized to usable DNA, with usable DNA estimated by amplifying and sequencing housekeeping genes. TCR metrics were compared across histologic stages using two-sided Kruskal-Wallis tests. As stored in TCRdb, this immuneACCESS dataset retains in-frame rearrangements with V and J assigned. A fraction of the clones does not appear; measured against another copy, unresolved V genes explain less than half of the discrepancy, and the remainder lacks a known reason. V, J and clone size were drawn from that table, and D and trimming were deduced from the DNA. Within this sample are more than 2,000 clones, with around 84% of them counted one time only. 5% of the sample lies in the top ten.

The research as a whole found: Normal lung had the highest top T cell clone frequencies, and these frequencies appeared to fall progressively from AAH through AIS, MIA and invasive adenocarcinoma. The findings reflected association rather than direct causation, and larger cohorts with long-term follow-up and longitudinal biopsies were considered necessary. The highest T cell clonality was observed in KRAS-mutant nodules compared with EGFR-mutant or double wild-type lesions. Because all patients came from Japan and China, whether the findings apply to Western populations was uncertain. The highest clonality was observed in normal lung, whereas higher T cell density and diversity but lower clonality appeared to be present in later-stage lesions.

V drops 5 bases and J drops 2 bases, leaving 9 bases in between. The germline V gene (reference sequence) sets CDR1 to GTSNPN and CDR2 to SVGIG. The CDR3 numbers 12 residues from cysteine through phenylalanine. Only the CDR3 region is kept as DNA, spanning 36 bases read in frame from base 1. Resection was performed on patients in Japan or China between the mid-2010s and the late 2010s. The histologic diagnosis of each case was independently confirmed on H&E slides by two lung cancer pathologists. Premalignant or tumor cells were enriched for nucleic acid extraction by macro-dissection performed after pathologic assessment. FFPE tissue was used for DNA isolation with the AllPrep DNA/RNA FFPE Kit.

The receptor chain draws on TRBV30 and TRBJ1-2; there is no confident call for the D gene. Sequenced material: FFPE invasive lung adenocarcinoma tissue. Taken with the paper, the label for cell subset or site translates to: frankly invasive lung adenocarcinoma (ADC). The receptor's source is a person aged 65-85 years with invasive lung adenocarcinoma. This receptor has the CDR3 CAWFSQNYGYTF. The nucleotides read TGTGCCTGGTTTTCACAGAACTATGGCTACACCTTC.